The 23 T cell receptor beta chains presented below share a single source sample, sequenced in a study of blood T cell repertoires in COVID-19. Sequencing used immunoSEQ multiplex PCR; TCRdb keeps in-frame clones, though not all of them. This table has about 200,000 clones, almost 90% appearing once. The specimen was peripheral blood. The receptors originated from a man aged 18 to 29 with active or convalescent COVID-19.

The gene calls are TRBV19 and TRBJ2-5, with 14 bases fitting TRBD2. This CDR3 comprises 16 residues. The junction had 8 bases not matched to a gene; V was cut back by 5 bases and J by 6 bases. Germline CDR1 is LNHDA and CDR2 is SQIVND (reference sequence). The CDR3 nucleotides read TGTGCCAGTAGTGTCCGACTAGCGGGAGGGCAGAAGACCCAGTACTTC. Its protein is CASSVRLAGGQKTQYF.

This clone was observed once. The CDR3 DNA reads TGTGCCAGCAGCTCCAACAGCCCCCTGAGCTCCTACAATGAGCAGTTCTTC. Protein: CASSSNSPLSSYNEQFF. The chain couples TRBV11-2 to TRBJ2-1; D unresolved. The CDR3 loop spans 17 amino acids. V was cut by 4 bases and J by 0 bases, with 16 bases left in between. Germline V gives CDR1 SGHAT, CDR2 FQNNGV.

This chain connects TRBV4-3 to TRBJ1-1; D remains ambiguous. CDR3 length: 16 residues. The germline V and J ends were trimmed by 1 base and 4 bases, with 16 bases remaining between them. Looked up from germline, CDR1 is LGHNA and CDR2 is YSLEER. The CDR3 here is CASSQVEGGLVTEAFF. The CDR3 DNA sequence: TGCGCCAGCAGCCAAGTAGAGGGCGGCCTCGTCACTGAAGCTTTCTTT.

The CDR3 sequence: CASSYEDRYEQYF. The CDR3 DNA follows: TGTGCCAGCTCTTACGAGGACAGGTACGAGCAGTACTTC. The chain links TRBV18 to TRBJ2-7; 7 positions match TRBD1. V shed 6 bases and J 4 bases; nucleotides not matched to a gene: 6. This CDR3 is built from 13 residues. CDR1 and CDR2 from the germline V gene are KGHSH and LQKENI.

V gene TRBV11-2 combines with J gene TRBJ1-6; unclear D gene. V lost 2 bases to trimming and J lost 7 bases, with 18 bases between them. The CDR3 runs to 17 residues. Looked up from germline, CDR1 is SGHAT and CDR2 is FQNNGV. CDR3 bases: TGTGCCAGCAGCTTAACGCTCGATCAACAAGTGAATTCACCCCTCCACTTT. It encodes CASSLTLDQQVNSPLHF.

The CDR3 bases are TGCGCCAGCAGCTTGGCAACAGGCCAAGAGACCCAGTACTTC. This encodes CASSLATGQETQYF. The chain couples TRBV5-1 to TRBJ2-5, with TRBD1 as a possible D gene (5 bases). Germline CDR1 reads SGHRS; CDR2 reads YFSETQ. The CDR3 totals 14 residues. V shed 0 bases and J shed 1 base, with 7 bases lying between them. Complete variable domain (other parts from reference TRBV5-1 and TRBJ2-5): KAGVTQTPRYLIKTRGQQVTLSCSPISGHRSVSWYQQTPGQGLQFLFEYFSETQRNKGNFPGRFSGRQFSNSRSEMNVSTLELGDSALYLCASSLATGQETQYFGPGTRLLVL.

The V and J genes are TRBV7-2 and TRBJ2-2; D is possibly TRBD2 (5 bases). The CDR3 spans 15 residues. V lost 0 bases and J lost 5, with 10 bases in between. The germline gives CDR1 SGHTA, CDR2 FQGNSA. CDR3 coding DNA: TGTGCCAGCAGCTTAGCGCGAAGAGGGACCGGGGAGCTGTTTTTT. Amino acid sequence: CASSLARRGTGELFF. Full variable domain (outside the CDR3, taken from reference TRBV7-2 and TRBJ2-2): GAGVSQSPSNKVTEKGKDVELRCDPISGHTALYWYRQSLGQGLEFLIYFQGNSAPDKSGLPSDRFSAERTGGSVSTLTIQRTQQEDSAVYLCASSLARRGTGELFFGEGSRLTVL.

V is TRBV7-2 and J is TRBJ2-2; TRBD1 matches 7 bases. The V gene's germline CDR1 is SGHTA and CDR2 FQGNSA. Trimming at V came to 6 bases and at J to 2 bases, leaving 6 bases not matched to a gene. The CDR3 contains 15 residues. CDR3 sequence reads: CASRGTAVNTGELFF. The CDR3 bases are TGTGCCAGCAGAGGGACAGCAGTAAACACCGGGGAGCTGTTTTTT.

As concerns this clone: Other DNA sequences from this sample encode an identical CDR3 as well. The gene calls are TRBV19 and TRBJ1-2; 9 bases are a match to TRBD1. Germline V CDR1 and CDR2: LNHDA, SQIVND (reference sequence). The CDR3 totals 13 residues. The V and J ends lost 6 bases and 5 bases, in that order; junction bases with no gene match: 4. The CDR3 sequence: CASSRGQGYGYTF. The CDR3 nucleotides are TGTGCCAGTAGCCGGGGACAGGGTTATGGCTACACCTTC.

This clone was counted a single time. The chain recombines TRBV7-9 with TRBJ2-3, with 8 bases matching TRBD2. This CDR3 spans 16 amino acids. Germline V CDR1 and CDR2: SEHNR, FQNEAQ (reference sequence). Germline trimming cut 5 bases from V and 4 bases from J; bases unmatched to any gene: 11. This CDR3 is CASSPGRGGHSDTQYF. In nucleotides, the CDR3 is TGTGCCAGCAGCCCGGGCCGGGGGGGCCACTCAGATACGCAGTATTTT.

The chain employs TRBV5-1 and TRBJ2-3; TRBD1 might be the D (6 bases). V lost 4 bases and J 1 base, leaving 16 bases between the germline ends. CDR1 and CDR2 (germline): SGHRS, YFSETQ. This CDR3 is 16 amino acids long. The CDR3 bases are TGCGCCAGCAGCCGCACAACAGGGATCGGCACAGATACGCAGTATTTT. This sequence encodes CASSRTTGIGTDTQYF.

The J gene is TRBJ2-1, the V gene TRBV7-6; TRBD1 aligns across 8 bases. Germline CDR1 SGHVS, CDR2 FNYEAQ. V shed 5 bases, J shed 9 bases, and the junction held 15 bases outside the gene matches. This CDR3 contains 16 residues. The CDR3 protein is CASSHRLITGGSEQFF. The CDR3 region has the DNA TGTGCCAGCAGCCATAGACTTATCACAGGGGGGAGTGAGCAGTTCTTC. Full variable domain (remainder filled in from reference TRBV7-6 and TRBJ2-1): GAGVSQSPRYKVTKRGQDVALRCDPISGHVSLYWYRQALGQGPEFLTYFNYEAQQDKSGLPNDRFSAERPEGSISTLTIQRTEQRDSAMYRCASSHRLITGGSEQFFGPGTRLTVL.

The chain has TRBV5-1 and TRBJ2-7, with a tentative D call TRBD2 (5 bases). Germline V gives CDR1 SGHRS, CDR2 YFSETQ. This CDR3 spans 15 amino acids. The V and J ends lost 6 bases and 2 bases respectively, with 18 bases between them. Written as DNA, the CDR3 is TGCGCCAGCACGGTACGGCCTAGCCTACCCTACGAGCAGTACTTC. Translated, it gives CASTVRPSLPYEQYF.

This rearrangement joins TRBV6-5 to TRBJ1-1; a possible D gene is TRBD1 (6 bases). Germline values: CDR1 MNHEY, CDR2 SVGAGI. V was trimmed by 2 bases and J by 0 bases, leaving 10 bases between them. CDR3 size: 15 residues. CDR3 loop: CASSYTYRVNTEAFF. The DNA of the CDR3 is TGTGCCAGCAGTTACACCTACAGGGTGAACACTGAAGCTTTCTTT.

The CDR3, as DNA: TGCGCCAGCAGCTTGGCGGGAGGAAACTACAATGAGCAGTTCTTC. It is translated as CASSLAGGNYNEQFF. The chain recombines TRBV5-1 with TRBJ2-1, with TRBD2 matching over 7 bases. V lost 0 bases and J lost 3; bases outside the gene matches: 3. Germline loops: CDR1 SGHRS, CDR2 YFSETQ. CDR3 length: 15 amino acids.

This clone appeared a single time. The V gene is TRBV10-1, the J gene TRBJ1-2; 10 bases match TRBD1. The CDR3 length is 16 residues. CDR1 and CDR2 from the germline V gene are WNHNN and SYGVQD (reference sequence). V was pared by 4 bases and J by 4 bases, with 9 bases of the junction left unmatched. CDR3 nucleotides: TGCGCCAGCAGTGCCCGGGACAGGGGAGCGGCCTATGGCTACACCTTC. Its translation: CASSARDRGAAYGYTF.

This chain's CDR3 is CAWSNVRTGESLGNQPQHF. CDR3 bases: TGTGCCTGGAGTAATGTTAGGACAGGGGAATCGCTGGGCAATCAGCCCCAGCATTTT. The V gene is TRBV30, the J gene TRBJ1-5; 9 nucleotides match TRBD1. The germline gives CDR1 GTSNPN, CDR2 SVGIG (reference sequence). After removal of 2 bases from V and 2 bases from J, the junction contained 16 bases not matched to a gene. The CDR3 spans 19 residues.

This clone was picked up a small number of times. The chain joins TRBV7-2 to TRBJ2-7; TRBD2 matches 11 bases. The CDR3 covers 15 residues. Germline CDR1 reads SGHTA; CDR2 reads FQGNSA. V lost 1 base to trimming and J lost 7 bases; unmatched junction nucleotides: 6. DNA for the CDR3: TGTGCCAGCAGCTTAGTGGCACTAGCGGGGGCAGAGCAGTACTTC. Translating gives CASSLVALAGAEQYF.

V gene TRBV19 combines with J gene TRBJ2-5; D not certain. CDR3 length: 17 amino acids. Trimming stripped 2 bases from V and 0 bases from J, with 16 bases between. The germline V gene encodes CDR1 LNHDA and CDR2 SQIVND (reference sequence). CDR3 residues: CASSIYTVPNYQETQYF. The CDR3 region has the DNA TGTGCCAGTAGTATATATACGGTGCCCAACTACCAAGAGACCCAGTACTTC.

CDR3 protein: CASSLVRLAGGETQYF. The CDR3 region has the DNA TGTGCCAGCAGCTTAGTGCGGCTAGCGGGAGGAGAGACCCAGTACTTC. The gene calls are TRBV7-2 and TRBJ2-5; 11 bases match TRBD2. The CDR3 spans 16 residues. V trimming: 1 base; J trimming: 4 bases; junction bases outside the gene matches: 5. Germline V lookup: CDR1 SGHTA, CDR2 FQGNSA.

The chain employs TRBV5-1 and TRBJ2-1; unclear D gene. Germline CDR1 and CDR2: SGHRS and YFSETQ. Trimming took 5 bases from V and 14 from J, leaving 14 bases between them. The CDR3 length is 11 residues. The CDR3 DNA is TGCGCCAGCAGATCCCGGGTGGTCGAGTTCTTC. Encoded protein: CASRSRVVEFF.

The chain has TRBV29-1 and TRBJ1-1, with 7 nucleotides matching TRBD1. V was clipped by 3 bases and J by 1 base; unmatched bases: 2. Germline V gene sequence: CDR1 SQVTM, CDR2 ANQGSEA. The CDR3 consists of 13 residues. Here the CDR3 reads CSVEGQPNTEAFF. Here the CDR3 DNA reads TGCAGCGTTGAGGGACAGCCGAACACTGAAGCTTTCTTT.

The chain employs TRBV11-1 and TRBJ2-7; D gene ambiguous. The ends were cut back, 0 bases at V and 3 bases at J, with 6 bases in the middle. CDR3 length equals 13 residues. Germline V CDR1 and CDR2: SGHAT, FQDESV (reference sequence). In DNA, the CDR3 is TGTGCCAGCAGCTTAGCGCAGTTCTACGAGCAGTACTTC. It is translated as CASSLAQFYEQYF.